This T cell receptor (beta chain) was profiled in a study of cytomegalovirus exposure and HLA in healthy donors. With 5 bases clipped from V and 4 bases from J, the junction kept 7 bases outside the gene matches. This CDR3 has 14 amino acids. Germline CDR1 and CDR2: LNHDA and SQIVND (reference sequence). 60 Vbeta and 13 Jbeta primers were used in PCR. Sequencing was performed with immunoSEQ multiplex PCR; in TCRdb, only in-frame clones are kept and a portion is missing. This table has around 200,000 clones, 75% to 85% appearing once. Concerning this clone itself: Its antigen is still unknown.

Findings of the study overall: Across donors, most TCRs were seen rarely, yet some public ones were widespread. The authors listed 150 to 200 TCR beta chains as cytomegalovirus-associated.

Unrecorded immune exposures were likely, despite nominal health at sampling. The sequenced sample was PBMCs. The sequence came from a boy between 10 and 17 years old in good health and CMV-seronegative. This chain connects TRBV19 to TRBJ2-5; 7 bases match TRBD1. The DNA of the CDR3 is TGTGCCAGTAGTCCGGGACAGTGGGCAGAGACCCAGTACTTC. It translates to CASSPGQWAETQYF.